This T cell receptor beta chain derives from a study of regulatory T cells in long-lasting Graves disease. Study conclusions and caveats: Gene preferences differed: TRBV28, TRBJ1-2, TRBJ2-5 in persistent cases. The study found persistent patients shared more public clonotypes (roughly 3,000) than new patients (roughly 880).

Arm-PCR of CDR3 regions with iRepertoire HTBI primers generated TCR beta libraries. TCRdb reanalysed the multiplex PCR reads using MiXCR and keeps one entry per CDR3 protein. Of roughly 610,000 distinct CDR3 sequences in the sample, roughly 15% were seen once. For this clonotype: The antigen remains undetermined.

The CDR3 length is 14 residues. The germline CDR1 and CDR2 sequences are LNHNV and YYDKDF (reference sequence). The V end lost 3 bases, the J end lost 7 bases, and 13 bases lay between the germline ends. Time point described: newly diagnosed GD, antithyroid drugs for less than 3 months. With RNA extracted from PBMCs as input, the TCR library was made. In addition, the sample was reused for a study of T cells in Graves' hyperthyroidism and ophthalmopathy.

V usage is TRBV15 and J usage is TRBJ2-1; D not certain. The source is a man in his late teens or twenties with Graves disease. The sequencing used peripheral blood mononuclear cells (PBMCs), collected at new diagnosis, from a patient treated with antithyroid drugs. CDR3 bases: TGTGCCACCAGCAGCTACCCACATTTGAATGAGCAGTTCTTC. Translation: CATSSYPHLNEQFF.